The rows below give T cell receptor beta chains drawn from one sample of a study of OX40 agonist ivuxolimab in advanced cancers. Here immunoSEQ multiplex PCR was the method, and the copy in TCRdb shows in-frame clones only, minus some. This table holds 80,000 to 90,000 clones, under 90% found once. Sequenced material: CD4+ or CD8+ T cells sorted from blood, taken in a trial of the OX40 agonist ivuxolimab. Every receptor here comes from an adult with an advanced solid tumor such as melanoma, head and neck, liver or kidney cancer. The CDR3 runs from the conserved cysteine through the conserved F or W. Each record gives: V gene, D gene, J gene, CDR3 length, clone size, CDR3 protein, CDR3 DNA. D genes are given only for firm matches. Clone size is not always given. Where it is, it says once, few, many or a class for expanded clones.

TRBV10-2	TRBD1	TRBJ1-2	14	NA	CASSDQGAGYGYTF	TGCGCCAGCAGTGACCAGGGGGCGGGCTATGGCTACACCTTC
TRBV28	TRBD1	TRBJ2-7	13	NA	CAGMDRGKYEQYF	TGTGCCGGAATGGACAGGGGGAAGTACGAGCAGTACTTC
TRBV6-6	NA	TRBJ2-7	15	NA	CASRKDRTYSYEQYF	TGTGCCAGCAGGAAGGACAGAACTTACTCCTACGAGCAGTACTTC
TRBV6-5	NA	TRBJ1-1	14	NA	CASSYSVRDTEAFF	TGTGCCAGCAGTTACTCGGTACGGGACACTGAAGCTTTCTTT
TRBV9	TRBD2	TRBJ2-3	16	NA	CASSVARGISTDTQYF	TGTGCCAGCAGCGTGGCGCGGGGGATTAGCACAGATACGCAGTATTTT
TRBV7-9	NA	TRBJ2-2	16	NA	CASSLTHGANTGELFF	TGTGCCAGCAGCTTAACACACGGAGCGAACACCGGGGAGCTGTTTTTT
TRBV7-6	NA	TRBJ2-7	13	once	CASSLQRVYEQYF	TGTGCCAGCAGCTTACAGAGAGTCTACGAGCAGTACTTC
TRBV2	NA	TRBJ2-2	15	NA	CASSQEKANTGELFF	TGTGCCAGCAGCCAAGAAAAAGCGAACACCGGGGAGCTGTTTTTT
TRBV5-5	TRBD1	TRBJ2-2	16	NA	CASSPQGALDTGELFF	TGTGCCAGCAGCCCCCAGGGGGCCTTGGACACCGGGGAGCTGTTTTTT
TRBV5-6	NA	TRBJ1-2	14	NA	CASSSKTGVYGYTF	TGTGCCAGCAGCTCGAAGACAGGAGTCTATGGCTACACCTTC